The entry below gives a single TCR beta chain sequence along with its context. Its antigen remains unknown. CDR3 size: 14 residues. Germline V CDR1 and CDR2: SGHTA, FQGNSA. With V trimmed by 2 bases and J by 8 bases, 6 bases remained unmatched. The data were produced by immunoSEQ multiplex PCR, yet TCRdb's version contains in-frame clones alone and is incomplete. The repertoire has approximately 61,000 clones, roughly four fifths of them found once; the top ten carry roughly 25%. These data belong to a study of T cell responses to AZD1222 COVID-19 vaccine. Study-level findings and limits: The sample set comprised mostly white British donors with more females, and clonal diversity was possibly underestimated. The study found vaccine-associated CD4 TCRs spanning spike, dominant at 160-218 and 743-854.

Second-dose intervals of approximately 4 or approximately 12 weeks were pooled. The clonotype originates from an adult who received the AZD1222 COVID-19 vaccine. The sequencing used peripheral blood, collected 28 days after the second AZD1222 dose. This rearrangement joins TRBV7-2 to TRBJ2-1; 7 bases agree with TRBD1. CDR3 nucleotide sequence: TGTGCCAGCAGCTTACTTAGGGGGCGTGATGAGCAGTTCTTC. Translation gives CASSLLRGRDEQFF.